This TCR beta chain was obtained from a study of blood T cell repertoires in COVID-19. This CDR3 has 14 residues. Looked up from germline, CDR1 is SNHLY and CDR2 is FYNNEI. V shed 8 bases and J 3 bases; nucleotides not matched to a gene: 5. In the original processing: The assay estimated nucleated cells by amplifying reference gene primers. Repertoires were generated with immunoSEQ multiplex PCR, while TCRdb's copy carries only in-frame clones and drops some. That table supplies the V and J calls and clone size; D and trimming were determined from the DNA. The sample lists 70,000 to 100,000 clones, more than 75% occurring once.

The chain couples TRBV2 to TRBJ2-3, with 10 bases lining up with TRBD2. The sample taken for sequencing was peripheral blood. The sequence derives from a man aged 45-65 years with active or convalescent COVID-19. CDR3 sequence (DNA): TGTGCCAGCCGGCTAGCGGGGGTGACAGATACGCAGTATTTT. It codes for CASRLAGVTDTQYF.